This T cell receptor beta chain is drawn from a study of blood T cell repertoires in COVID-19. The CDR3 runs 16 residues. From germline, CDR1 is SGDLS and CDR2 YYNGEE. Trimming took 4 bases from V and 5 from J; bases not matched to a gene: 13. Original processing notes: Amplifying reference gene primers gave estimates of nucleated cell counts. Repertoires were generated with immunoSEQ multiplex PCR, while TCRdb's copy carries only in-frame clones and drops some. That table supplies the V and J calls and clone size; D and trimming were determined from the DNA. This sample carries 200,000 to 300,000 clones, around nine tenths of them seen once, and the ten largest clones take more than 4.5%.

Source material: peripheral blood. The chain combines TRBV9 with TRBJ2-3; TRBD2 matches at 7 bases. The sequence was collected from a woman aged 55-69 years with COVID-19, enrolled during active disease. CDR3 region: CASSPRGDGLGDTQYF. The CDR3 DNA sequence: TGTGCCAGCAGCCCCCGGGGGGACGGGCTTGGAGATACGCAGTATTTT.